Below, 22 T cell receptor beta chains from the same sample are listed, as sequenced in a study of T cell responses to AZD1222 COVID-19 vaccine. Here immunoSEQ multiplex PCR was the method, and the copy in TCRdb shows in-frame clones only, minus some. The data show approximately 130,000 clones, 85% to 95% seen once. The sample was peripheral blood, taken on day 0 of AZD1222 vaccination. The receptors were sampled from an adult in good health.

This clone was picked up one time. The chain is built from TRBV19 and TRBJ1-4, with D unresolved. The V gene's germline CDR1 is LNHDA and CDR2 SQIVND (reference sequence). Trimming shortened V by 6 bases and J by 7 bases, and 12 bases separated the two germline ends. The CDR3 spans 13 residues. This CDR3 is CASSLPGSEKLFF. The CDR3 nucleotides read TGTGCCAGTAGCCTTCCCGGGAGTGAAAAACTGTTTTTT.

The chain is built from TRBV20-1 and TRBJ2-2; D may be TRBD2 (5 bases). V dropped 3 bases and J dropped 6 bases, with 11 bases sitting between them. The germline CDR1 and CDR2 sequences are DFQATT and SNEGSKA (reference sequence). This CDR3 is built from 13 residues. The DNA of the CDR3 is TGCAGTGCTAGTAAGCGGCCGGCCGGGGAGCTGTTTTTT. It yields the protein CSASKRPAGELFF.

This clone was counted a few times. This sequence joins TRBV6-4 and TRBJ2-6; 11 bases fit TRBD2. Trimming took 5 bases from V and 0 from J; bases not matched to a gene: 3. This CDR3 spans 17 amino acids. Germline V gene lookup returns CDR1 MRHNA and CDR2 SNTAGT. CDR3 amino acids: CASSSGTSGSGANVLTF. CDR3 sequence (DNA): TGTGCCAGCAGTTCCGGGACTAGCGGCTCTGGGGCCAACGTCCTGACTTTC.

This chain uses TRBV2 with TRBJ1-5; possible D gene TRBD1, 6 bases. Germline CDR1 is SNHLY and CDR2 is FYNNEI. The CDR3 sequence is 15 residues long. Trimming took 5 bases from V and 0 from J, leaving 11 bases between them. In DNA, the CDR3 is TGTGCCAGCAGTCGGCGGACAGCTAGCAATCAGCCCCAGCATTTT. Translation gives CASSRRTASNQPQHF.

The chain links TRBV7-8 to TRBJ2-1; TRBD2 might be the D (5 bases). Germline values: CDR1 SGHVS, CDR2 FQNEAQ. Trimming stripped 4 bases from V and 10 bases from J, with 11 bases between. The CDR3 length is 12 residues. The CDR3, as DNA: TGTGCCAGCAGCTCAGGCCCGGGGGAGCAGTTCTTC. Translation: CASSSGPGEQFF. The full variable domain, completed using reference TRBV7-8 and TRBJ2-1, is GAGVSQSPRYKVAKRGQDVALRCDPISGHVSLFWYQQALGQGPEFLTYFQNEAQLDKSGLPSDRFFAERPEGSVSTLKIQRTQQEDSAVYLCASSSGPGEQFFGPGTRLTVL.

The V and J genes are TRBV20-1 and TRBJ1-4; D is possibly TRBD1 (6 bases). The V gene's germline CDR1 is DFQATT and CDR2 SNEGSKA (reference sequence). This CDR3 has 15 amino acids. Trimming pared 3 bases from V and 8 bases from J, leaving 19 bases between. CDR3: CSASRSLGQNEKLFF. The CDR3, as DNA: TGCAGTGCTAGTAGGTCCCTCGGACAGAACGAAAAACTGTTTTTT.

The chain is built from TRBV5-6 and TRBJ2-7; 7 nucleotides line up with TRBD2. Germline CDR1 is SGHDT and CDR2 is YYEEEE. There are 12 residues in the CDR3. With V trimmed by 1 base and J by 7 bases, 2 bases remained unmatched. DNA of the CDR3: TGTGCCAGCAGCTTGACAGCGGGGGAGCAGTACTTC. Encoded protein: CASSLTAGEQYF.

The chain is built from TRBV4-2 and TRBJ2-7; 11 bases fit TRBD2. The junction had 15 bases not matched to a gene; V was cut back by 3 bases and J by 2 bases. The V gene's germline CDR1 is LGHNA and CDR2 YNFKEQ. The CDR3 is made up of 19 amino acids. CDR3 residues: CASSHKGLAEQRPPYEQYF. The CDR3 DNA reads TGTGCCAGCAGCCATAAGGGACTAGCGGAACAGCGTCCCCCCTACGAGCAGTACTTC.

The chain employs TRBV5-4 and TRBJ1-3; 7 nucleotides line up with TRBD1. Per the germline V gene, CDR1 is SGHNT and CDR2 is YYREEE (reference sequence). This CDR3 contains 16 residues. V gave up 1 base and J gave up 1 base; unmatched junction bases: 5. The CDR3 loop reads CASSLYQGGSGNTIYF. The CDR3 region has the DNA TGTGCCAGCAGCTTGTACCAGGGGGGTTCTGGAAACACCATATATTTT.

The chain couples TRBV19 to TRBJ2-2, with D perhaps matching TRBD2 (5 bases). In germline, CDR1 is LNHDA, CDR2 SQIVND (reference sequence). Trimming shortened V by 8 bases and J by 5 bases, and 18 bases separated the two germline ends. This CDR3 contains 15 residues. Written as DNA, the CDR3 is TGTGCCAGTCGAAATGTCCGGGAAGGTACCGGGGAGCTGTTTTTT. Its translation is CASRNVREGTGELFF.

V and J are TRBV10-3 and TRBJ2-3; no definite D call. Germline CDR1 reads ENHRY; CDR2 reads SYGVKD. V was clipped by 7 bases and J by 5 bases, with 7 bases between them. The CDR3 has 11 amino acids. CDR3 residues: CAIKAIDTQYF. CDR3 DNA sequence: TGTGCCATCAAGGCAATAGATACGCAGTATTTT.

The chain joins TRBV5-4 to TRBJ2-3, with 12 positions matching TRBD2. This CDR3 comprises 18 residues. Germline V CDR1 and CDR2: SGHNT, YYREEE (reference sequence). V was clipped by 0 bases and J by 4 bases; unmatched bases: 9. This CDR3 is CASSLANLAGGLADTQYF. The DNA for the CDR3 is TGTGCCAGCAGCTTGGCCAACCTAGCGGGGGGGCTGGCAGATACGCAGTATTTT.

The chain links TRBV20-1 to TRBJ2-4, with unresolved D. V was clipped by 3 bases and J by 2 bases, with 2 bases between them. CDR1 is DFQATT, CDR2 SNEGSKA, per germline (reference sequence). The CDR3 has 11 residues. CDR3 sequence: CSARPKNIQYF. In nucleotides, the CDR3 is TGCAGTGCTAGGCCCAAAAACATTCAGTACTTC.

CDR3 DNA sequence: TGTGCCAGCAGCTTAGGAAAAGGACTAGCCAAAAACATTCAGTACTTC. Translated: CASSLGKGLAKNIQYF. The V call is TRBV13, the J call TRBJ2-4, with D maybe TRBD2 (5 bases). The CDR3 runs 16 residues. The V gene lost 0 bases and the J gene lost 0 bases, with 9 bases spanning the gap. Looked up from germline, CDR1 is PRHDT and CDR2 is FYEKMQ (reference sequence).

This clone showed up just a few times. The V call is TRBV19, the J call TRBJ2-1; tentative D call: TRBD1 (6 bases). The V gene's germline CDR1 is LNHDA and CDR2 SQIVND (reference sequence). V was pared by 7 bases and J by 0 bases, with 13 bases between. The CDR3 contains 15 residues. The CDR3 is CASKIDRSSYNEQFF. The DNA of the CDR3 is TGTGCCAGTAAAATCGACAGGTCCTCCTACAATGAGCAGTTCTTC.

J is TRBJ1-1 and V is TRBV4-3; 11 bases agree with TRBD1. The J segment lost 6 bases and the V segment lost 0 bases, leaving 9 bases of the junction unmatched. The germline V gene encodes CDR1 LGHNA and CDR2 YSLEER. The CDR3 contains 17 residues. The CDR3 coding sequence is TGCGCCAGCAGCCAAGATGGAGGGACAGGGGGGTTGTCTGAAGCTTTCTTT. It translates to CASSQDGGTGGLSEAFF.

The rearrangement uses TRBV7-9 and TRBJ1-5, with unresolved D. There are 14 residues in the CDR3. Germline CDR1 SEHNR, CDR2 FQNEAQ (reference sequence). V lost 1 base and J 3 bases, leaving 7 bases between the germline ends. DNA for the CDR3: TGTGCCAGCAGCTTAGGGACCTCCAATCAGCCCCAGCATTTT. As protein: CASSLGTSNQPQHF.

This clone has a handful of counts. The chain uses TRBV30 and TRBJ1-6; the D gene is possibly TRBD1 (5 bases). Trimming left V 4 bases short and J 8 bases short, with 18 bases between. Germline assignment: CDR1 GTSNPN and CDR2 SVGIG (reference sequence). The CDR3 extends over 15 amino acids. CDR3 bases: TGTGCCTGGACCCAGCCGGGACTTGGATATTCACCCCTCCACTTT. Its protein is CAWTQPGLGYSPLHF.

The CDR3 protein is CAIAGEGMAFF. In DNA, the CDR3 is TGTGCCATCGCCGGTGAGGGGATGGCTTTCTTT. The chain is built from TRBV10-3 and TRBJ1-1; possible D gene TRBD1, 5 bases. Trimming took 8 bases from V and 11 from J, leaving 15 bases between them. CDR3 length: 11 residues. Per the germline V gene, CDR1 is ENHRY and CDR2 is SYGVKD.

As DNA, the CDR3 is TGTGCCATCAGTGAGTCGGGAACCCCTCCCGCCACAGATACGCAGTATTTT. This sequence encodes CAISESGTPPATDTQYF. The rearrangement uses TRBV10-3 and TRBJ2-3; D is undetermined. CDR3 length equals 17 residues. CDR1 is ENHRY and CDR2 is SYGVKD in the germline V gene. Trimming removed 0 bases from V and 2 bases from J, with 15 bases in between.

This sequence joins TRBV29-1 and TRBJ2-7; 10 bases are a match to TRBD1. Trimming removed 8 bases from V and 5 bases from J; junction bases left unmatched: 9. The CDR3 runs 13 residues. Germline CDR1 is SQVTM and CDR2 is ANQGSEA. Written as DNA, the CDR3 is TGCAGCACAAGAGATGGGACAGGGGACGAGCAGTACTTC. Amino acid sequence: CSTRDGTGDEQYF.

The chain has TRBV30 and TRBJ1-2; 10 bases map to TRBD1. The CDR3 is made up of 15 amino acids. The junction had 6 bases not matched to a gene; V was cut back by 2 bases and J by 3 bases. In germline, CDR1 is GTSNPN, CDR2 SVGIG (reference sequence). The CDR3 DNA is TGTGCCTGGAGTACGACGGGACAGGGGTACTATGGCTACACCTTC. As protein: CAWSTTGQGYYGYTF.